The clone carrying this T cell receptor beta chain came up many times. No antigen is known for it. These data originate in a study of human T cells and chemical hapten exposure. TCRdb itself ran the RACE reads through MiXCR, one entry per CDR3 protein. The table includes about 51,000 distinct CDR3 sequences, approximately 8.8% detected once. Sample time point: pre-sensitization, week 0. Described treatment: therapeutic diphenylcyclopropenone sensitization with weekly scalp DPC. Study-level results: Having alopecia, donors may respond immunologically unlike healthy people. Expanded TCRs grouped into significantly more large CDR3 similarity clusters than controls produced.

This TCR was recovered from a middle-aged woman with alopecia areata. Some clones in this sample may be carry-over from other donors' samples. Sequenced here: whole blood, sampled in connection with sensitization to the hapten diphenylcyclopropenone (DPC).

The CDR3 DNA follows: TGTGCCAGCAGCCAAGATACAACAGGGGGCCAGCCCCAGCATTTT. Its protein product is CASSQDTTGGQPQHF. The rearrangement links TRBV3-1 to TRBJ1-5, with 9 bases aligning to TRBD1. The length of the CDR3 is 15 residues. Trimming cost V 0 bases and J 7 bases; bases outside gene matches: 4. Germline V lookup: CDR1 LGHDT, CDR2 YNNKEL (reference sequence).